This T cell receptor (beta chain) originates from a study of T cells in Graves' hyperthyroidism and ophthalmopathy. Study background: Staff took peripheral blood when the initial diagnosis was made, before any treatment began.

RNA transcripts yielded amplified TCR beta CDR3 regions. First-round RT-PCR with HTBI primers amplified the TCR CDR3 region. TCRdb independently ran MiXCR on the multiplex PCR reads; one entry per CDR3 protein. The table records 250,000 to 300,000 distinct CDR3 sequences, approximately 15% of them present only once. There are many counts of this clonotype. Its specificity is unknown. V was clipped by 5 bases and J by 2 bases, with 12 bases between them. This CDR3 region has 15 residues. General study points: A model of 13 V-J features distinguished ophthalmopathy from stable hyperthyroidism.

The receptor's source is a woman aged 60-70 years with Graves' ophthalmopathy. The chain carries TRBV12-3 or TRBV12-4 and TRBJ1-4; D gene ambiguous. Material for sequencing was blood. This CDR3 reads CASSGTWMTNEKLFF. DNA for the CDR3: TGTGCCAGCAGTGGCACGTGGATGACTAATGAAAAACTGTTTTTT.